This TCR beta chain was captured by sequencing in a study of molecular identifiers for immune sequencing clone quantification. The CDR3 extends over 11 amino acids. Germline-derived CDR1 and CDR2 are MNHEY and SVGEGT. V lost 7 bases and J 7 bases, leaving 10 bases between the germline ends. This clonotype was observed a few times. TCRdb re-called the PCR reads through MiXCR, storing one row per CDR3 protein. The data show about 640,000 distinct CDR3 sequences, about 20% seen once. The chain is built from TRBV6-2 or TRBV6-3 and TRBJ1-1, with D perhaps matching TRBD1 (6 bases). Sequences were obtained from naive CD8+ T cells from blood, with Jurkat cell RNA spiked in. Specified subset: FACS-sorted CD8+CD4-CCR7+CD45RA+ naive T cells. The TCR was taken from a human donor in good health. Some libraries in this study had Jurkat cell RNA spiked in. The CDR3 DNA reads as TGTGCCAGCACCGTAGGGGGTGAAGCTTTCTTT. It codes for CASTVGGEAFF.